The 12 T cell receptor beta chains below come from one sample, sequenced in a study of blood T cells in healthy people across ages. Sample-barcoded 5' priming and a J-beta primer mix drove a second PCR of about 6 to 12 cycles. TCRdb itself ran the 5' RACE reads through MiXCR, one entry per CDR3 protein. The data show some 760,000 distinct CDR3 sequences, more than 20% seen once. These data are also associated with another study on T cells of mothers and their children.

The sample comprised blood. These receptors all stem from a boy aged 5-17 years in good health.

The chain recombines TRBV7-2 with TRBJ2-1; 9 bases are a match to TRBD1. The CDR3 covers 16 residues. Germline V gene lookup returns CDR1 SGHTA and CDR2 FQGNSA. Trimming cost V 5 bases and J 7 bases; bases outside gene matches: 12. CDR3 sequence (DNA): TGTGCCAGCAGCATCCAGATCGGACAGGGGCCTAATGAGCAGTTCTTC. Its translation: CASSIQIGQGPNEQFF. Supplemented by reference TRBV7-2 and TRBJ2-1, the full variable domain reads GAGVSQSPSNKVTEKGKDVELRCDPISGHTALYWYRQSLGQGLEFLIYFQGNSAPDKSGLPSDRFSAERTGGSVSTLTIQRTQQEDSAVYLCASSIQIGQGPNEQFFGPGTRLTVL.

CDR3 in DNA: TGTGCCAGCAGGGGAGCGGGAGGTTACAATGAGCAGTTCTTC. Amino acids: CASRGAGGYNEQFF. The chain employs TRBV9 and TRBJ2-7; 9 bases line up with TRBD2. The better agreement between TRBJ2-1 and the DNA end casts doubt on the J call. CDR3 size: 14 residues. Germline-derived CDR1 and CDR2 are SGDLS and YYNGEE.

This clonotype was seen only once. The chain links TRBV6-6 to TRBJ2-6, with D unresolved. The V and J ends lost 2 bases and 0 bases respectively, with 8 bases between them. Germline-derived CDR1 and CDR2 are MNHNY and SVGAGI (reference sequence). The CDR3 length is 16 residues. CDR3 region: CASSYAQISGANVLTF. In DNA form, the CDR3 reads TGTGCCAGCAGTTACGCCCAAATCTCTGGGGCCAACGTCCTGACTTTC.

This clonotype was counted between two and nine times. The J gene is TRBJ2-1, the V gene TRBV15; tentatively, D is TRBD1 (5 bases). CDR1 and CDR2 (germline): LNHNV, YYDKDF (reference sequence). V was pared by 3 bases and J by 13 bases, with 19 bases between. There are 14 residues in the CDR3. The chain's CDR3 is CATSRDQPPTGQFF. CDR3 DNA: TGTGCCACCAGCAGGGACCAGCCTCCCACAGGACAGTTCTTC.

CDR3 sequence (DNA): TGTGCCACCAGCAGCGAGGCGGGACTAATCTACGAGCAGTACTTC. The encoded protein is CATSSEAGLIYEQYF. This chain joins TRBV15 and TRBJ2-5, with 7 nucleotides matching TRBD2. The J call may be faulty, since TRBJ2-7 better matches the DNA end. The CDR3 is 15 residues long. Germline V lookup: CDR1 LNHNV, CDR2 YYDKDF (reference sequence).

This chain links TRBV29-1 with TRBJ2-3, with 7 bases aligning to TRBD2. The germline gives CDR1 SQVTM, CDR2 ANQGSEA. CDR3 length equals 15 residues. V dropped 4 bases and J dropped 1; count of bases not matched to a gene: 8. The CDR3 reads CSVGGAGDRTDTQYF. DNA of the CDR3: TGCAGCGTTGGGGGCGCGGGGGACCGCACAGATACGCAGTATTTT.

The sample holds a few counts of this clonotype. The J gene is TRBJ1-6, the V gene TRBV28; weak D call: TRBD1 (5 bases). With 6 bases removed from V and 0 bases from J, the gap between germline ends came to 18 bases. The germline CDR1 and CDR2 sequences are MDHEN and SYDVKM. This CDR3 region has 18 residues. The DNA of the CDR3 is TGTGCCAGCAGCCCGACAGTGATCGAAAGCTCCTATAATTCACCCCTCCACTTT. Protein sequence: CASSPTVIESSYNSPLHF.

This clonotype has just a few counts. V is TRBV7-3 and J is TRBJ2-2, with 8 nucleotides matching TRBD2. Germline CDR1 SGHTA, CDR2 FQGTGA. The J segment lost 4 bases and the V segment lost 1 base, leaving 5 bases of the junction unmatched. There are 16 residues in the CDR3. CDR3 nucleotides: TGTGCCAGCAGCTTAATACCAGCGGGGGTCACCGGGGAGCTGTTTTTT. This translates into CASSLIPAGVTGELFF.

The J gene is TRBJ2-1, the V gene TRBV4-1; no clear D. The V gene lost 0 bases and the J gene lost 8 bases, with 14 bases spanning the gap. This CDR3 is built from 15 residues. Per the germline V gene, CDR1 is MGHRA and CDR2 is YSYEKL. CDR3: CASSQEIGPYDEQFF. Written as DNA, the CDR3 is TGCGCCAGCAGCCAAGAAATAGGACCGTACGATGAGCAGTTCTTC.

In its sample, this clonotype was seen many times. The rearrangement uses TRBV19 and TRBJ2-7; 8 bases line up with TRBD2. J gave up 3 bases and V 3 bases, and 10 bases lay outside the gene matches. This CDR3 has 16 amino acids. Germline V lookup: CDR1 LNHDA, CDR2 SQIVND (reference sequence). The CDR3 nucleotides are TGTGCCAGTAGTATCCGACTAGCGAACACCGACTACGAGCAGTACTTC. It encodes CASSIRLANTDYEQYF.

This CDR3 is CASTRTEKLFF. DNA of the CDR3: TGTGCCAGCACCCGGACAGAAAAACTGTTTTTT. The V and J genes are TRBV6-1 and TRBJ1-4; D is possibly TRBD1 (5 bases). The CDR3 sequence is 11 residues long. Deletions cut 7 bases from V and 8 bases from J, with 8 bases between. Germline CDR1 is MNHNS and CDR2 is SASEGT.

CDR3 residues: CASSSTSGRALGYNEQFF. CDR3 DNA sequence: TGTGCCAGCAGCTCGACTAGCGGGAGGGCCTTGGGTTACAATGAGCAGTTCTTC. This chain connects TRBV5-5 to TRBJ2-1; 14 nucleotides agree with TRBD2. Trimming cost V 3 bases and J 4 bases; bases outside gene matches: 9. CDR1 and CDR2 (germline): SGHKS, YYEKEE (reference sequence). This CDR3 is 18 amino acids long. The variable domain in full, completed from reference TRBV5-5 and TRBJ2-1, reads DAGVTQSPTHLIKTRGQQVTLRCSPISGHKSVSWYQQVLGQGPQFIFQYYEKEERGRGNFPDRFSARQFPNYSSELNVNALLLGDSALYLCASSSTSGRALGYNEQFFGPGTRLTVL.